Below, one T cell receptor beta chain is given with its context. Its antigen is unidentified. Treatment of the sample: oral pan-JAK inhibitor, 5-10 mg twice daily. This sample was included in a study of CD8+ T cells in alopecia areata. Points from the study as a whole: Under tofacitinib, fewer expanded CD8+ clones appeared among the top 100 scalp clones.

Germline values: CDR1 ENHRY, CDR2 SYGVKD. The CDR3 contains 15 residues. V dropped 4 bases and J dropped 2; count of bases not matched to a gene: 2. RNA extraction was followed by reverse transcription into cDNA, which acted as the sequencing template. Assay used: immunoSEQ multiplex PCR; TCRdb lists only in-frame clones, some missing. The sample holds roughly 180,000 clones; approximately 60% are singletons and the top ten take over 3%. This chain joins TRBV10-3 and TRBJ2-1, with 10 bases that match TRBD2. The TCR was taken from a human donor with alopecia areata. The source material was CD4+ T cells sorted from blood, sampled at week 4, from a patient treated with tofacitinib. CDR3 region: CAISALAGPYNEQFF. The CDR3 DNA sequence: TGTGCCATCAGTGCACTAGCGGGGCCCTACAATGAGCAGTTCTTC.